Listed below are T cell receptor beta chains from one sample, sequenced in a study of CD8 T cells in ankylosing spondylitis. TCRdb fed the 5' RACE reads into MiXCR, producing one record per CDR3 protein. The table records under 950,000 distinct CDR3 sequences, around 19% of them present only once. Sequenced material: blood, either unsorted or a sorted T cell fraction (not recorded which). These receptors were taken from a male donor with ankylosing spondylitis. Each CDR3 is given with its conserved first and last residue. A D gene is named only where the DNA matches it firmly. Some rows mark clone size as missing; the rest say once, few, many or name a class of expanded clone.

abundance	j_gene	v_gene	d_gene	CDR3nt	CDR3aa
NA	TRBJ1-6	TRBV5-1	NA	TGCGCCAGCAGCTTGGAAGCGGGGCCTACCACGAGTTCACCCCTCCACTTT	CASSLEAGPTTSSPLHF
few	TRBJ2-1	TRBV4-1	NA	TGCGCCAGCAGCCAAGGTCCTCTCAATGAGCAGTTCTTC	CASSQGPLNEQFF
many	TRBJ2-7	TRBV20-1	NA	TGCAGTCCCTCTGAGCCTCCCGAGCAGTACTTC	CSPSEPPEQYF
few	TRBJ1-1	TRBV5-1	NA	TGCGCCAGCAGCTTAGCAGGACAGCCTAACACTGAAGCTTTCTTT	CASSLAGQPNTEAFF
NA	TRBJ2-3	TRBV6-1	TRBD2	TGTGCCAGCAAGGGCGGGGGGGCTACAGATACGCAGTATTTT	CASKGGGATDTQYF
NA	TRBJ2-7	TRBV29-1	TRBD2	TGCAGCGCCACGGGACTAGCGAGAGTAGATTACGAGCAGTACTTC	CSATGLARVDYEQYF
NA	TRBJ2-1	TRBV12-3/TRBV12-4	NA	TGTGCCAGCAGTTTAGACAGAGAATACAATGAGCAGTTCTTC	CASSLDREYNEQFF
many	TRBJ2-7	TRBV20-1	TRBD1	TGCAGTGCTAGAGACCCGGACAGGGCCCACGAGCAGTACTTC	CSARDPDRAHEQYF
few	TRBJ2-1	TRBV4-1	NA	TGCGCCAGCAGCCAAGAAGTGGACTGGTCCAAGCAGTTCTTC	CASSQEVDWSKQFF
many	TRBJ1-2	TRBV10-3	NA	TGTGCCATCAGTGAAGAGCGGAACTATGGCTACACCTTC	CAISEERNYGYTF
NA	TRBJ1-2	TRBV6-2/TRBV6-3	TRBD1	TGTGCCAGCAGTTACTGGAGGGGGCTCGGCTACACCTTC	CASSYWRGLGYTF
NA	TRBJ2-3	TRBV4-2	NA	TGTGCCAGCAGCCAAGCTTTAGGGACGGCAGATACGCAGTATTTT	CASSQALGTADTQYF
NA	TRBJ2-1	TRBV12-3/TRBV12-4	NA	TGTGCCAGCAGTTTTGGGTGGAGCTCCTACAATGAGCAGTTCTTC	CASSFGWSSYNEQFF
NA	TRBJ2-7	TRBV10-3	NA	TGTGCCATCAAAGACAGGTGGGCCTACGAGCAGTACTTC	CAIKDRWAYEQYF
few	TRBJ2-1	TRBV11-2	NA	TGTGCCAGCACCGCCACAGGGACGAAATACAATGAGCAGTTCTTC	CASTATGTKYNEQFF
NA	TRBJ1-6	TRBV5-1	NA	TGCGCCAGCAGCTTGTCGGACAGAAAATATAATTCACCCCTCCACTTT	CASSLSDRKYNSPLHF
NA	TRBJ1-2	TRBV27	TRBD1	TGTGCCAGCAGTTCAGGACAGGGTAGGATGAATGGCTACACCTTC	CASSSGQGRMNGYTF
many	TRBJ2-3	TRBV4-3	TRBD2	TGCGCCAGCAGCCAGACTAGCGGAGACACAGATACGCAGTATTTT	CASSQTSGDTDTQYF
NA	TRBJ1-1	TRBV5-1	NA	TGCGCCAGCAGCTTGCAGTCGGGGTCGGTTGAAGCTTTCTTT	CASSLQSGSVEAFF
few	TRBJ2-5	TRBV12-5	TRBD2	TGTGCTAGTGGCCGGACTAGCGGGGTCCCGTACCAAGAGACCCAGTACTTC	CASGRTSGVPYQETQYF
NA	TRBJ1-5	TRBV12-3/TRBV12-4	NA	TGTGCCAGCAGTGGCTGGGACCGCGGCAATCAGCCCCAGCATTTT	CASSGWDRGNQPQHF
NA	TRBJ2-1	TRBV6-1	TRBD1	TGTGCCAGCAGTGCGGCGACAGGGGGGATCGATGAGCAGTTCTTC	CASSAATGGIDEQFF
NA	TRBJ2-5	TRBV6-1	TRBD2	TGTGCCAGCAGAAGGACTAGCGGGAAAGAGACCCAGTACTTC	CASRRTSGKETQYF
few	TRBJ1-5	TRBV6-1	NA	TGTGCCAGCAGTGCCCGACAGGGCAATCAGCCCCAGCATTTT	CASSARQGNQPQHF
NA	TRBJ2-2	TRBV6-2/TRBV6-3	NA	TGTGCCAGCACGAGACCGAACACCGGGGAGCTGTTTTTT	CASTRPNTGELFF
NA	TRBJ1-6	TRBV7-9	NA	TGTGCCAGCTCTGGCCGGGGGTCAAATTCACCCCTCCACTTT	CASSGRGSNSPLHF
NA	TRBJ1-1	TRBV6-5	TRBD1	TGTGCCAGCAGTTACTACGGGACAGGGAACACTGAAGCTTTCTTT	CASSYYGTGNTEAFF
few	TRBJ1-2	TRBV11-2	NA	TGTGCCAGCAGCTTAGGGGGCACGGGAGTGGTCGGCTACACCTTC	CASSLGGTGVVGYTF
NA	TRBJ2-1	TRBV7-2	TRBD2	TGTGCCAGCAGCTTAGGGGGGAGCGGGAGGGCCAATGAGCAGTTCTTC	CASSLGGSGRANEQFF
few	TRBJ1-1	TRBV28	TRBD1	TGTGCCAGCAGAAACAGGGGGGGGTCAGTCACTGAAGCTTTCTTT	CASRNRGGSVTEAFF
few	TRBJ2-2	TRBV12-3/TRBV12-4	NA	TGTGCCAGCAGTTTCTCTGCAGGGAGGTTAAACACCGGGGAGCTGTTTTTT	CASSFSAGRLNTGELFF
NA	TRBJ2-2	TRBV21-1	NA	TGTGCCAGCCCCTTGGCGGGAGGGCCCACGAACGGGGAGCTGTTTTTT	CASPLAGGPTNGELFF
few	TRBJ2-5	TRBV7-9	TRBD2	TGTGCCAGCAGCTTGACTAGCGGGGGGTACCAAGAGACCCAGTACTTC	CASSLTSGGYQETQYF
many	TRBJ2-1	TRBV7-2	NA	TGTGCCAGCAGCCCCCGTTGGTTTTCCAATGAGCAGTTCTTC	CASSPRWFSNEQFF
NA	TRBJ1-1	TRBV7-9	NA	TGTGCCAGCAGCGTAGGCCCAAGGGGGGCTCTGAACACTGAAGCTTTCTTT	CASSVGPRGALNTEAFF
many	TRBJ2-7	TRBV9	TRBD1	TGTGCCAGCTCCCCGGGACAGAGCTCCTACGAGCAGTACTTC	CASSPGQSSYEQYF
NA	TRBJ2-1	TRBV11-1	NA	TGTGCCAGCAGCTTGGTCCTTTTTGACTCCTACAATGAGCAGTTCTTC	CASSLVLFDSYNEQFF